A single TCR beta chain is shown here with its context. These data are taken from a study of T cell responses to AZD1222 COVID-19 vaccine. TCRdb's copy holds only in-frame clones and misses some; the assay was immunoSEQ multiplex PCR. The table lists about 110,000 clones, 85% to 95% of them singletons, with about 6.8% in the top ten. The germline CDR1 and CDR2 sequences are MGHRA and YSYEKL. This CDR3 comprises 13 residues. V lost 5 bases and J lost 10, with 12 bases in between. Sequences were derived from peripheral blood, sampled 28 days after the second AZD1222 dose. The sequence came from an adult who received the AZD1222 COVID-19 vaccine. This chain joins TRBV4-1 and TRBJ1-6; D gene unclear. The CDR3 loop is CASSTDRYSPLHF. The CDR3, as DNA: TGCGCCAGCAGCACCGACCGGTACTCACCCCTCCACTTT.